Below are 10 T cell receptor beta chains sequenced from a single sample in a study of T cells in Graves' hyperthyroidism and ophthalmopathy. RNA transcripts were the template for amplifying TCR beta CDR3 regions. The TCR CDR3 first-round RT-PCR relied on the HTBI primer set. TCRdb ran MiXCR on the multiplex PCR reads and lists one entry per CDR3 protein. The sample shows roughly 500,000 distinct CDR3 sequences, over 11% of them seen only once. Sequencing input: blood. All receptors derive from a woman in her twenties or thirties with Graves' hyperthyroidism that later progressed to Graves' ophthalmopathy.

This clonotype was seen repeatedly, ten times or more. J is TRBJ1-5 and V is TRBV3-1, with 8 bases aligning to TRBD1. J was trimmed by 4 bases and V by 2 bases; bases with no gene match: 7. Germline lookup yields CDR1 LGHDT and CDR2 YNNKEL (reference sequence). The CDR3 contains 16 residues. DNA of the CDR3: TGTGCCAGCAGCCAAAATCCGGGACAGGCAAATCAGCCCCAGCATTTT. Its translation: CASSQNPGQANQPQHF.

This sequence joins TRBV7-9 and TRBJ1-1, with a possible D match to TRBD1 (6 bases). Trimming pared 2 bases from V and 6 bases from J, leaving 16 bases between. The CDR3 sequence is 15 residues long. CDR1 is SEHNR, CDR2 FQNEAQ, per germline (reference sequence). As DNA, the CDR3 is TGTGCCAGCAGCTTAACTCAGGGGAGGATAGCTGAAGCTTTCTTT. Its translation is CASSLTQGRIAEAFF. The variable domain in full, with the rest retrieved from reference TRBV7-9 and TRBJ1-1, is DTGVSQNPRHKITKRGQNVTFRCDPISEHNRLYWYRQTLGQGPEFLTYFQNEAQLEKSRLLSDRFSAERPKGSFSTLEIQRTEQGDSAMYLCASSLTQGRIAEAFFGQGTRLTVV.

This clonotype was observed many times. The chain uses TRBV13 and TRBJ2-7; D might be TRBD1 or TRBD2, each matching 5 bases. Germline V lookup: CDR1 PRHDT, CDR2 FYEKMQ (reference sequence). Between the trimmed V and J ends, which lost 4 bases and 1 base, there was a span of 11 bases. CDR3 length: 14 residues. CDR3 protein: CASSSGTPSYEQYF. The CDR3 bases are TGTGCCAGCAGCTCCGGGACGCCTTCCTACGAGCAGTACTTC.

CDR3 sequence (DNA): TGCAGTGCTCCCACCCCGGGACAGTCAGTAAACATTCAGTACTTC. The encoded protein is CSAPTPGQSVNIQYF. The rearrangement links TRBV20-1 to TRBJ2-4, with TRBD1 matching 7 bases. Germline V gene sequence: CDR1 DFQATT, CDR2 SNEGSKA (reference sequence). The CDR3 covers 15 residues. Losses at the gene ends were 5 bases for V and 6 bases for J; bases not matched to a gene: 13.

This clonotype was seen repeatedly, ten times or more. The chain employs TRBV27 and TRBJ2-1, with 10 positions matching TRBD1. The CDR3 spans 14 residues. J lost 6 bases, V lost 5 bases, and 4 bases had no gene match. Germline V gene lookup returns CDR1 MNHEY and CDR2 SMNVEV (reference sequence). CDR3 protein: CASSHGDRGNEQFF. The CDR3 DNA is TGTGCCAGCAGTCACGGGGACAGGGGCAATGAGCAGTTCTTC.

Concerning this clonotype itself: With only one base between it and a far larger clone, this is likely a read error. DNA of the CDR3: TGCGCCAGCAGCTCCCAGGGTAATGGCTACATCTTC. It specifies CASSSQGNGYIF. The chain uses TRBV5-1 and TRBJ1-2, with D perhaps TRBD1 (5 bases). The CDR3 runs 12 residues. The germline gives CDR1 SGHRS, CDR2 YFSETQ.

This clonotype occurred many times. The V and J genes are TRBV5-1 and TRBJ2-1; 7 bases match TRBD2. Germline V lookup: CDR1 SGHRS, CDR2 YFSETQ. Trimming removed 4 bases from V and 15 bases from J; junction bases left unmatched: 13. The CDR3 totals 13 residues. For the CDR3, the DNA is TGCGCCAGCAGCGGGACCGGGACTACCGAATCGTTCTTC. This sequence encodes CASSGTGTTESFF.

Only one count was recorded for this clonotype. The rearrangement joins TRBV11-2 to TRBJ2-2, with D hard to call. The CDR3 is 15 residues long. CDR1 and CDR2 (germline): SGHAT, FQNNGV. The V gene lost 5 bases and the J gene lost 5 bases, with 15 bases spanning the gap. CDR3 protein: CASSHGSVGTGELFF. The CDR3 nucleotides are TGTGCCAGCAGCCACGGATCGGTGGGGACCGGGGAGCTGTTTTTT. The full variable domain, in which reference TRBV11-2 and TRBJ2-2 provide the parts outside the CDR3, is EAGVAQSPRYKIIEKRQSVAFWCNPISGHATLYWYQQILGQGPKLLIQFQNNGVVDDSQLPKDRFSAERLKGVDSTLKIQPAKLEDSAVYLCASSHGSVGTGELFFGEGSRLTVL.

This clonotype was detected only a few times. This may stem from a read error, because a much larger clone lies one nucleotide away. In DNA, the CDR3 is TGCAGTGCTAGGCGCGGGGCAGACAATCAGCCCCAGCATTTT. Translating it yields CSARRGADNQPQHF. The rearrangement links TRBV20-1 to TRBJ1-5; D may be TRBD1 (5 bases). There are 14 residues in the CDR3. Trimming took 3 bases from V and 3 from J, leaving 12 bases between them. Per the germline V gene, CDR1 is DFQATT and CDR2 is SNEGSKA (reference sequence).

This chain uses TRBV7-9 with TRBJ1-4; D may be TRBD1 (5 bases). V was cut by 7 bases and J by 6 bases, with 12 bases left in between. Germline V lookup: CDR1 SEHNR, CDR2 FQNEAQ (reference sequence). CDR3 size: 13 residues. CDR3 residues: CASTGGPYEKLFF. CDR3 in DNA: TGTGCCAGCACCGGGGGACCATATGAAAAACTGTTTTTT.